This passage covers 15 T cell receptor beta chains from one sample sequenced in a study of blood T cells in healthy people across ages. Primed by a sample-barcoded 5' primer and a J-beta primer mix, a second PCR proceeded for roughly 6 to 12 cycles. TCRdb redid the calling of the 5' RACE reads with MiXCR, one entry per CDR3 protein. The sample lists some 1.5 million distinct CDR3 sequences, roughly 28% occurring once. The material sequenced was blood. These TCRs come from a woman in her twenties or thirties in good health.

V gene TRBV12-3 or TRBV12-4 combines with J gene TRBJ2-7; D gene ambiguous. This CDR3 is built from 14 residues. The V and J ends lost 3 bases and 6 bases respectively, with 15 bases between them. CDR3 in DNA: TGTGCCAGCAGTTTGAGTTCGGTGAACCGCGAGCAGTACTTC. It codes for CASSLSSVNREQYF.

This chain links TRBV20-1 with TRBJ2-1, with no clear D. The V gene's germline CDR1 is DFQATT and CDR2 SNEGSKA (reference sequence). The length of the CDR3 is 12 residues. Trimming stripped 3 bases from V and 10 bases from J, with 13 bases between. The chain's CDR3 is CSARGVSQEQFF. The CDR3 nucleotides read TGCAGTGCTAGGGGCGTGTCTCAAGAGCAGTTCTTC.

This clonotype was seen ten or more times. V and J are TRBV6-6 and TRBJ2-4; a weak D match, TRBD2 (6 bases). Germline V lookup: CDR1 MNHNY, CDR2 SVGAGI (reference sequence). Trimming cost V 4 bases and J 0 bases, with 10 bases left between them. CDR3 size: 15 residues. CDR3 residues: CASSWEAGAKNIQYF. The CDR3 nucleotides read TGTGCCAGCAGTTGGGAGGCCGGAGCCAAAAACATTCAGTACTTC.

This clonotype was detected a few times. This may stem from a read error, because a much larger clone lies one nucleotide away. The chain carries TRBV12-3 or TRBV12-4 and TRBJ2-5, with 13 bases fitting TRBD2. Losses at the gene ends were 5 bases for V and 11 bases for J; bases not matched to a gene: 11. The CDR3 is made up of 15 amino acids. CDR3 loop: CASSKLAGGSNEQYF. In DNA, the CDR3 is TGTGCCAGCAGTAAACTAGCGGGGGGGAGTAATGAGCAGTACTTC.

This clonotype occurred a few times. The chain joins TRBV10-3 to TRBJ1-1; TRBD1 is a possible D gene (5 bases). The V gene lost 8 bases and the J gene lost 1 base, with 23 bases spanning the gap. The CDR3 sequence is 17 residues long. The germline V gene encodes CDR1 ENHRY and CDR2 SYGVKD. CDR3 nucleotides: TGTGCCATCGGGACCCAAACTGGTTCGTATGCGAACACTGAAGCTTTCTTT. Protein sequence: CAIGTQTGSYANTEAFF.

This clonotype was detected a few times. The chain recombines TRBV7-8 with TRBJ1-5; no clear D gene. With 4 bases removed from V and 0 bases from J, the gap between germline ends came to 10 bases. This CDR3 is 15 amino acids long. Per the germline V gene, CDR1 is SGHVS and CDR2 is FQNEAQ. This CDR3 reads CASSSGLDSNQPQHF. For the CDR3, the DNA is TGTGCCAGCAGCTCCGGTCTGGATAGCAATCAGCCCCAGCATTTT.

This clonotype was observed at least ten times. The chain joins TRBV29-1 to TRBJ2-7; no definite D call. Germline V gene lookup returns CDR1 SQVTM and CDR2 ANQGSEA. This CDR3 spans 9 amino acids. Trimming removed 4 bases from V and 5 bases from J, with 3 bases in between. The CDR3 loop reads CSVGDEQYF. CDR3 in DNA: TGCAGCGTTGGAGACGAGCAGTACTTC.

This clonotype came up many times. This chain connects TRBV7-8 to TRBJ2-4, with D possibly TRBD2 on 6 matching bases. The CDR3 length is 14 residues. Trimming left V 1 base short and J 8 bases short, with 12 bases between. CDR1 SGHVS and CDR2 FQNEAQ come from the germline V gene. Here the CDR3 reads CASSLDSGGDIQYF. The CDR3 DNA is TGTGCCAGCAGCTTAGATTCCGGAGGGGACATTCAGTACTTC.

This chain joins TRBV30 and TRBJ2-3; 8 nucleotides match TRBD2. Germline V gives CDR1 GTSNPN, CDR2 SVGIG (reference sequence). The CDR3 contains 13 residues. Unmatched junction bases numbered 3, after V lost 2 bases and J lost 5 bases. CDR3 DNA sequence: TGTGCCTGGAGTCGGGGGGGCCTAGATACGCAGTATTTT. This gives the protein CAWSRGGLDTQYF.

CDR3 nucleotides: TGTGCCAGCAACGGCTTTGGGCTGGGAGGCTACACCTTC. As protein: CASNGFGLGGYTF. J is TRBJ1-2 and V is TRBV7-9; the D is unclear. The CDR3 has 13 amino acids. Germline lookup yields CDR1 SEHNR and CDR2 FQNEAQ (reference sequence). V was pared by 7 bases and J by 8 bases, with 17 bases between.

This clonotype was recorded many times. The chain carries TRBV5-1 and TRBJ1-2, with TRBD1 matching over 8 bases. V shed 4 bases and J 4 bases; nucleotides not matched to a gene: 12. Germline V CDR1 and CDR2: SGHRS, YFSETQ. The CDR3 is made up of 16 amino acids. The CDR3 bases are TGCGCCAGCAGCCCAGGACAGGGAGGCACCCTCTATGGCTACACCTTC. Amino acids: CASSPGQGGTLYGYTF.

The CDR3 reads CASSGAGALPNYGYTF. The CDR3 DNA reads TGTGCCAGCAGTGGGGCAGGTGCCCTTCCTAACTATGGCTACACCTTC. V and J are TRBV2 and TRBJ1-2; D call uncertain. CDR1 is SNHLY and CDR2 is FYNNEI in the germline V gene. CDR3 length equals 16 residues. V was clipped by 4 bases and J by 0 bases, with 15 bases between them.

This chain links TRBV7-9 with TRBJ2-3; TRBD2 matches 10 bases. V lost 5 bases to trimming and J lost 0 bases; unmatched junction nucleotides: 5. From germline, CDR1 is SEHNR and CDR2 FQNEAQ (reference sequence). The CDR3 covers 16 residues. CDR3 nucleotide sequence: TGTGCCAGCAGCGGTACTAGCGGGGACAGCACAGATACGCAGTATTTT. This codes for CASSGTSGDSTDTQYF. The full variable domain, completed using reference TRBV7-9 and TRBJ2-3, is DTGVSQNPRHKITKRGQNVTFRCDPISEHNRLYWYRQTLGQGPEFLTYFQNEAQLEKSRLLSDRFSAERPKGSFSTLEIQRTEQGDSAMYLCASSGTSGDSTDTQYFGPGTRLTVL.

This clonotype appeared a few times. The chain uses TRBV19 and TRBJ1-2; TRBD1 agrees at 9 bases. CDR1 is LNHDA and CDR2 is SQIVND in the germline V gene (reference sequence). This CDR3 is built from 13 residues. V shed 11 bases and J 5 bases; nucleotides not matched to a gene: 9. The chain's CDR3 is CAVAGTGSYGYTF. The CDR3 DNA reads TGTGCCGTAGCCGGGACAGGGTCGTATGGCTACACCTTC.

The rearrangement joins TRBV28 to TRBJ1-2; 7 positions match TRBD1. The junction had 11 bases not matched to a gene; V was cut back by 8 bases and J by 5 bases. The CDR3 sequence is 14 residues long. Looked up from germline, CDR1 is MDHEN and CDR2 is SYDVKM. The CDR3 bases are TGTGCCAGCTTCAACCGACAGGGAGGATATGGCTACACCTTC. Its translation is CASFNRQGGYGYTF.